Presented here are 13 T cell receptor beta chains from one specimen sequenced in a study of Ad26.COV2.S vaccination and SARS-CoV-2 variants. Treatment here: some 19 received Ad26.COV2.S at low or high dose, single or two shots; five or six received placebo; per-sample allocation not given. Material that was analyzed had been drawn on day 63 after the first vaccine or placebo injection. The assay was immunoSEQ multiplex PCR, and TCRdb's table has in-frame clones only and misses some. The sample includes a few hundred thousand clones, approximately 90% of them seen just once. The source material was peripheral blood, sampled in a trial of Ad26.COV2.S vaccine versus placebo. These receptor sequences come from a person between 18 and 59 years old who received the Ad26.COV2.S COVID-19 vaccine or a placebo.

The chain couples TRBV7-9 to TRBJ2-1; possibly TRBD2 for D (7 bases). V shed 5 bases and J shed 6 bases, with 20 bases lying between them. Germline V lookup: CDR1 SEHNR, CDR2 FQNEAQ (reference sequence). The CDR3 has 16 residues. CDR3 nucleotide sequence: TGTGCCAGCAGCCCATTAGCGGGCCTGGGGGCCAATGAGCAGTTCTTC. It codes for CASSPLAGLGANEQFF.

The chain uses TRBV5-6 and TRBJ2-6; D unresolved. V lost 5 bases and J lost 2, with 8 bases in between. Germline values: CDR1 SGHDT, CDR2 YYEEEE. The CDR3 length is 14 residues. The CDR3 protein is CASSDAPGANVLTF. The CDR3 nucleotides read TGTGCCAGCAGTGACGCGCCTGGGGCCAACGTCCTGACTTTC.

This chain uses TRBV5-1 with TRBJ1-4; 7 bases are a match to TRBD1. J was trimmed by 0 bases and V by 3 bases; bases with no gene match: 2. CDR1 SGHRS and CDR2 YFSETQ come from the germline V gene. This CDR3 region has 15 residues. CDR3 in amino acids: CASSWGTATNEKLFF. The CDR3 DNA reads as TGCGCCAGCAGCTGGGGGACAGCAACTAATGAAAAACTGTTTTTT. The full variable domain, its missing parts supplied by reference TRBV5-1 and TRBJ1-4, is KAGVTQTPRYLIKTRGQQVTLSCSPISGHRSVSWYQQTPGQGLQFLFEYFSETQRNKGNFPGRFSGRQFSNSRSEMNVSTLELGDSALYLCASSWGTATNEKLFFGSGTQLSVL.

CDR3: CAWRSGTGYGYTF. The CDR3 DNA follows: TGTGCCTGGAGGTCAGGGACCGGCTATGGCTACACCTTC. The chain joins TRBV30 to TRBJ1-2, with D possibly TRBD1 on 5 matching bases. The CDR3 is 13 residues long. V lost 3 bases and J 4 bases, leaving 12 bases between the germline ends. Germline V lookup: CDR1 GTSNPN, CDR2 SVGIG (reference sequence).

This chain uses TRBV5-1 with TRBJ1-6; D is unclear. The CDR3 is 15 amino acids. V lost 4 bases and J lost 0, with 8 bases in between. CDR1 and CDR2 (germline): SGHRS, YFSETQ. The DNA for the CDR3 is TGCGCCAGCAGCCGCCTCAGCTCCTATAATTCACCCCTCCACTTT. It translates to CASSRLSSYNSPLHF.

V usage is TRBV18 and J usage is TRBJ1-2; D unresolved. Germline CDR1 and CDR2: KGHSH and LQKENI. Between the trimmed V and J ends, which lost 1 base and 0 bases, there was a span of 9 bases. The CDR3 loop spans 15 amino acids. CDR3 sequence (DNA): TGTGCCAGCTCACCACAGGGTTCAGCTAACTATGGCTACACCTTC. Its translation: CASSPQGSANYGYTF. Looking up the rest from reference TRBV18 and TRBJ1-2 gives the full variable domain: NAGVMQNPRHLVRRRGQEARLRCSPMKGHSHVYWYRQLPEEGLKFMVYLQKENIIDESGMPKERFSAEFPKEGPSILRIQQVVRGDSAAYFCASSPQGSANYGYTFGSGTRLTVV.

The J gene is TRBJ2-2, the V gene TRBV29-1; no clear D gene. CDR1 is SQVTM, CDR2 ANQGSEA, per germline. The CDR3 loop spans 13 amino acids. V was clipped by 2 bases and J by 0 bases, with 4 bases between them. The CDR3 protein is CSVETTNTGELFF. CDR3 nucleotides: TGCAGCGTTGAAACAACGAACACCGGGGAGCTGTTTTTT.

The chain is built from TRBV7-9 and TRBJ2-7; D is possibly TRBD2 (6 bases). The germline V gene has CDR1 SEHNR and CDR2 FQNEAQ (reference sequence). The V gene lost 2 bases and the J gene lost 3 bases, with 14 bases spanning the gap. This CDR3 has 15 residues. CDR3 loop: CASSLWPGESYEQYF. In DNA, the CDR3 is TGTGCCAGCAGCTTATGGCCGGGAGAGAGCTACGAGCAGTACTTC.

The chain couples TRBV9 to TRBJ2-1; TRBD1 agrees at 8 bases. The CDR3 loop spans 16 amino acids. Germline lookup yields CDR1 SGDLS and CDR2 YYNGEE. V gave up 2 bases and J gave up 2 bases; unmatched junction bases: 6. This CDR3 reads CASSVRTGRAYNEQFF. As DNA, the CDR3 is TGTGCCAGCAGCGTTCGGACAGGGAGAGCCTACAATGAGCAGTTCTTC. Full variable domain (remainder filled in from reference TRBV9 and TRBJ2-1): DSGVTQTPKHLITATGQRVTLRCSPRSGDLSVYWYQQSLDQGLQFLIQYYNGEERAKGNILERFSAQQFPDLHSELNLSSLELGDSALYFCASSVRTGRAYNEQFFGPGTRLTVL.

This clone was counted ten times or more. The chain combines TRBV7-8 with TRBJ1-5, with a weak D call TRBD1 (5 bases). The ends were cut back, 3 bases at V and 4 bases at J, with 13 bases in the middle. The CDR3 length is 15 residues. The germline V gene encodes CDR1 SGHVS and CDR2 FQNEAQ. DNA for the CDR3: TGTGCCAGCAGCTTGGAAGGGGATACGAATCAGCCCCAGCATTTT. Translating it yields CASSLEGDTNQPQHF.

The chain carries TRBV5-1 and TRBJ2-6; 7 bases are shared with TRBD1. Germline V gives CDR1 SGHRS, CDR2 YFSETQ. J gave up 0 bases and V 4 bases, and 4 bases lay outside the gene matches. The CDR3 runs to 16 residues. The CDR3 reads CASSHDRASGANVLTF. DNA for the CDR3: TGCGCCAGCAGCCACGACAGGGCCTCTGGGGCCAACGTCCTGACTTTC.

This chain links TRBV30 with TRBJ1-4; no reliable D call. V was trimmed by 7 bases and J by 1 base, leaving 10 bases between them. Germline V gene data show CDR1 as GTSNPN and CDR2 as SVGIG (reference sequence). This CDR3 is built from 13 residues. The CDR3: CASSPQTNEKLFF. CDR3 in DNA: TGTGCCTCCTCCCCCCAAACTAATGAAAAACTGTTTTTT.

This chain connects TRBV19 to TRBJ2-1, with 7 bases that match TRBD1. This CDR3 is 15 amino acids long. Per germline, CDR1 LNHDA and CDR2 SQIVND (reference sequence). V dropped 6 bases and J dropped 8; count of bases not matched to a gene: 13. The CDR3, as DNA: TGTGCCAGTAGAGATACCGGGACAGTCGACCATGAGCAGTTCTTC. Protein sequence: CASRDTGTVDHEQFF.